This T cell receptor beta chain is from a study of T cell responses to AZD1222 COVID-19 vaccine. The repertoire was sequenced with immunoSEQ multiplex PCR; TCRdb's copy has only in-frame clones and lacks some. This sample carries 78,000 or so clones, around three quarters of them seen once, and the ten largest clones take 47%. Researchers grouped second doses given at about 4 or about 12 weeks into one pool. Remarks on this clone: The antigen remains undetermined.

Findings of the study overall: All repertoire sampling was performed exclusively after the peak T cell response. Nearly half of spike-specific TCRs reportedly target variant regions that are unmutated in the B.1.351 and B.1.1.7 variants.

The sequence came from an adult who received the AZD1222 COVID-19 vaccine. The sample was peripheral blood, taken 28 days after the second AZD1222 dose.

This CDR3 reads CASRFQGEDTQYF. The CDR3 DNA follows: TGTGCCAGCAGGTTCCAGGGAGAAGATACGCAGTATTTT. The V and J genes are TRBV7-3 and TRBJ2-3; D may match TRBD1 or TRBD2 (5 bases each). Trimming removed 6 bases at V and 5 bases at J, with 12 bases between. This CDR3 is 13 amino acids long. Germline V gene data show CDR1 as SGHTA and CDR2 as FQGTGA.